A selection of T cell receptor beta chains follows, all from one sample in a study of blood T cells in healthy people across ages. TCRdb recomputed calls from the 5' RACE reads with MiXCR, one row per CDR3 protein. The sample lists fewer than 800,000 distinct CDR3 sequences, roughly 50% occurring once. Input material: blood. These receptors were collected from a woman aged 55-69 years in good health. Both conserved end residues are part of each CDR3. Each record gives: V gene, D gene, J gene, CDR3 protein. A D gene is named only where the DNA matches it firmly.

TRBV6-6	-	TRBJ2-4	CASMGEFYLAKNIQYF
TRBV29-1	TRBD2	TRBJ2-3	CSVSGGVTDTQYF
TRBV20-1	-	TRBJ2-7	CSARDWERSSYEQYF
TRBV20-1	TRBD2	TRBJ2-7	CSARVLAGPYEQYF
TRBV3-1	TRBD2	TRBJ2-1	CASSQTSGSGNEQFF
TRBV7-2	-	TRBJ2-5	CASSPRRPQETQYF
TRBV20-1	-	TRBJ2-1	CSARGGPKSYNEQFF
TRBV29-1	-	TRBJ2-5	CSVLGTPQETQYF
TRBV24-1	-	TRBJ2-5	CATSDFESAQETQYF
TRBV7-9	TRBD1	TRBJ2-6	CARAQGQGISGANVLTF
TRBV20-1	TRBD1	TRBJ2-5	CSARSGQGGETQYF
TRBV6-2/TRBV6-3	-	TRBJ2-4	CASSYAGSKNIQYF
TRBV30	TRBD2	TRBJ2-1	CAWSENLLAAQFF
TRBV20-1	TRBD1	TRBJ2-5	CSARAPQGQRTQETQYF
TRBV7-2	TRBD1	TRBJ2-7	CASSPAPGQGYEQYF
TRBV20-1	-	TRBJ1-6	CSAFPGASNSPLHF
TRBV29-1	TRBD1	-	CSAWTGGGEQYF
TRBV29-1	-	TRBJ1-2	CSVEQGSYGYTF
TRBV7-2	-	TRBJ1-4	CASSLGWAAGPEKLFF
TRBV7-2	-	TRBJ2-6	CASSQGRGGANVLTF
TRBV5-1	TRBD1	TRBJ2-7	CASRRGSRDRGYEQYF
TRBV10-3	-	TRBJ2-1	CAIRARQHNEQFF
TRBV20-1	TRBD1	TRBJ2-1	CSARDPRGLNEQFF
TRBV12-3/TRBV12-4	-	TRBJ2-1	CASSRQLLNEQFF
TRBV2	-	TRBJ1-1	CATSPTGGTEAFF
TRBV28	-	TRBJ2-1	CASSSGTSANEQFF
TRBV20-1	TRBD1	TRBJ1-1	CSARSHTGDTEAFF
TRBV14	-	TRBJ2-3	CASSQRVTDTQYF
TRBV20-1	TRBD1	TRBJ2-3	CSARAGGIGTDTQYF
TRBV28	TRBD1	TRBJ2-7	CASSSPAAGGPYEQYF
TRBV5-1	-	TRBJ2-7	CASSVDGAYEQYF
TRBV18	TRBD1	TRBJ2-1	CASSPGTGRLSEQFF
TRBV20-1	-	TRBJ2-5	CSARAAYSIRETQYF
TRBV7-2	-	TRBJ2-1	CASSFGLYNEQFF
TRBV20-1	TRBD2	TRBJ2-7	CSASPPTSGEYEQYF
TRBV6-6	-	TRBJ2-1	CASSYGSSSYNEQFF
TRBV28	TRBD1	TRBJ2-3	CASSHRTGQYF